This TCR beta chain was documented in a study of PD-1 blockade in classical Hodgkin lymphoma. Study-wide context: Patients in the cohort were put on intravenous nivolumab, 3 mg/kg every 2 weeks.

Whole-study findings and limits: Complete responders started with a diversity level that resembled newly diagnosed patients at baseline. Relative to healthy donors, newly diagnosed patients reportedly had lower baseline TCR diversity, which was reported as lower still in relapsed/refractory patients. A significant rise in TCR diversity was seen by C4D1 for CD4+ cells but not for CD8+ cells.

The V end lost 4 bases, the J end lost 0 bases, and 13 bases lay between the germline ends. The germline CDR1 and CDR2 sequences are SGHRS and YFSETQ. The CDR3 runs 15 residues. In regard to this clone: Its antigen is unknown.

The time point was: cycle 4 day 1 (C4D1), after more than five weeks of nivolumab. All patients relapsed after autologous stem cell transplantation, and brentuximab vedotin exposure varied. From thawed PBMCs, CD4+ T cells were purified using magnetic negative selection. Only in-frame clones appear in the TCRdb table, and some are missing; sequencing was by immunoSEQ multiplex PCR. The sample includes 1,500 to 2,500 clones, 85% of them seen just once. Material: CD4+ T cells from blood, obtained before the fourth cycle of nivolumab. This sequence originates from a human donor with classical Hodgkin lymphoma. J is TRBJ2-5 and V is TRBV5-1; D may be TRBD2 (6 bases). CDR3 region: CASSGQEGYQETQYF. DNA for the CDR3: TGCGCCAGCAGCGGGCAGGAGGGGTACCAAGAGACCCAGTACTTC.